This T cell receptor (beta chain) emerged from a study of T cells in Graves' hyperthyroidism and ophthalmopathy. Study in general: Initial diagnosis, before any treatment, was when peripheral blood was collected. Overall study findings and caveats: Model predictions of ophthalmopathy came a median 6.5 months before onset. Most thyroid clonotypes with frequency above 0.001 were detected in blood.

The PBMCs were taken from roughly 9.3 ml of fresh peripheral blood. RNA transcripts were the template for amplifying TCR beta CDR3 regions. First-round RT-PCR targeting the TCR CDR3 was performed with the HTBI primer set. TCRdb itself ran the multiplex PCR reads through MiXCR, one entry per CDR3 protein. The sample holds some 270,000 distinct CDR3 sequences, about 13% seen once. This clonotype appeared many times. As yet, its antigen is unknown. Germline CDR1 reads MDHEN; CDR2 reads SYDVKM. V lost 6 bases and J 3 bases, leaving 21 bases between the germline ends. There are 16 residues in the CDR3. This chain joins TRBV28 and TRBJ2-7; tentatively, D is TRBD2 (5 bases). The source of this sequence is a woman between 35 and 50 years old with Graves' hyperthyroidism. Specimen: blood. Here the CDR3 reads CASSTPRGPVYYEQYF. The CDR3 bases are TGTGCCAGCAGCACCCCCCGAGGGCCGGTTTACTACGAGCAGTACTTC.